This T cell receptor beta chain was identified during a study of CD8 T cells in ankylosing spondylitis (TCRdb year 2017). For the wider study: To find TCR variants linked to disease, the study profiled T cell receptor beta repertoires in ankylosing spondylitis patients and healthy donors. Peripheral blood was sampled, and synovial fluid was also collected from ankylosing spondylitis patients. The full study cohort comprised about 23 ankylosing spondylitis patients and roughly 110 healthy donors.

Sequencing was performed on an Illumina HiSeq 2500. Quantitative 5'-RACE with molecular barcodes was used to prepare TCR beta libraries. On the authors' methods: Disease-linked TCR variants were identified with a new computational method built on a probabilistic model of VDJ rearrangement. The public reads were reprocessed in TCRdb via fastp at Q25 and MiXCR, keeping in-frame beta chains. Every entry covers one CDR3 protein and lists the most common genes and DNA from its rows. These V and J calls rely on TCRdb rather than the paper's analysis. The sample profile shows approximately 350,000 distinct CDR3 sequences; around 20% of them were found once. 10% to 15% of the sample comes from the top ten. This clonotype occurred a few times. Its antigen is currently not known. Per-base quality was not reported, and no clone a single base away is much larger than it. Findings and caveats that apply to the study as a whole: Blood from ankylosing spondylitis patients appeared to be characterized by a TCR beta motif made up of several highly homologous amino acid variants. The disease-linked clones were reported as significantly enriched in matched synovial fluid samples from ankylosing spondylitis patients. A CD8+ phenotype was shown by the disease-linked clones, which were found at relatively low frequencies in peripheral blood. Some motif variants were previously reported in synovial fluid and blood of reactive arthritis patients, suggesting common disease-initiation mechanisms.

Trimming takes 4 bases from V and 1 base from J, and the germline ends sit 12 bases apart. CDR1 is given as SGHRS and CDR2 as YFSETQ, both from the germline V gene. Inclusive of the bounding cysteine and phenylalanine, the CDR3 is 14 residues long. Of the read, only the CDR3 DNA is kept; its 42 bases are in frame from base 1. The sequenced sample was blood, either unsorted or a sorted T cell fraction (not recorded which). The TCR sequence derives from a male donor with ankylosing spondylitis or in good health (not recorded which). The rearranged chain carries TRBV5-1 and TRBJ2-7, with TRBD1 perhaps the D gene, on 5 matching bases. The DNA is as follows: TGCGCCAGCAGCCTCGGACACCAGTCCTACGAGCAGTACTTC. Its protein product is CASSLGHQSYEQYF.